The 23 T cell receptor beta chains presented below share a single source sample, sequenced in a study of beta chain features in type 1 diabetes. As every portion of the isolated RNA was reverse transcribed, the sequencing read expressed TCRB transcripts. Sequenced by immunoSEQ multiplex PCR; TCRdb stores in-frame clones only, minus some. The sample carries almost 350,000 clones, around 9% recorded once. Regarding the study as a whole: Shorter TCRB CDR3s, moderately but significantly so, were found in Type 1 diabetes patients in all four CD4+ subsets.

The antigens for these receptors are not known. Sequenced input: central memory CD4+ T cells from blood. The receptors shown here come from a man aged 25 to 40 with type 1 diabetes.

This clone has a single count. V gene TRBV6-6 combines with J gene TRBJ1-5; the D gene is possibly TRBD1 (6 bases). CDR1 and CDR2 from the germline V gene are MNHNY and SVGAGI (reference sequence). V was pared by 3 bases and J by 6 bases, with 15 bases between. The CDR3 spans 15 residues. The CDR3 spells CASSYSGGRGQPQHF. The CDR3 coding sequence is TGTGCCAGCAGTTATTCTGGGGGGCGAGGTCAGCCCCAGCATTTT.

The chain is built from TRBV30 and TRBJ1-2; 9 bases are a match to TRBD1. After removal of 2 bases from V and 4 bases from J, the junction contained 8 bases not matched to a gene. Per germline, CDR1 GTSNPN and CDR2 SVGIG (reference sequence). The CDR3 is 15 residues long. The CDR3 spells CAWSPRDRAGYGYTF. DNA for the CDR3: TGTGCCTGGAGTCCCCGGGACAGGGCGGGCTATGGCTACACCTTC.

This clone turned up a few times. This chain links TRBV6-1 with TRBJ2-3, with 8 bases that match TRBD2. Germline assignment: CDR1 MNHNS and CDR2 SASEGT. This CDR3 region has 14 residues. The ends lost 5 bases at V and 4 bases at J; junction bases unmatched: 5. CDR3 sequence (DNA): TGTGCCAGCAGTCCGGGGGGGCCCCCAGATACGCAGTATTTT. Translation: CASSPGGPPDTQYF.

This clone was seen only a few times. CDR3 in DNA: TGTGCCTGGAGTGTACTGAGTTCACCCCTCCACTTT. This sequence encodes CAWSVLSSPLHF. The rearrangement joins TRBV30 to TRBJ1-6; D is unresolved. CDR3 size: 12 residues. Deletions cut 0 bases from V and 9 bases from J, with 6 bases between. Germline V gene data show CDR1 as GTSNPN and CDR2 as SVGIG (reference sequence).

Only a few counts were recorded for this clone. The J gene is TRBJ2-3, the V gene TRBV18; TRBD1 matches at 12 bases. The length of the CDR3 is 15 residues. CDR1 and CDR2 from the germline V gene are KGHSH and LQKENI. After removal of 5 bases from V and 5 bases from J, the junction contained 5 bases not matched to a gene. CDR3 DNA sequence: TGTGCCAGCTCATGGGGGACAGGGGGCGAAGATACGCAGTATTTT. Protein: CASSWGTGGEDTQYF.

This clone was observed a handful of times. The chain uses TRBV7-9 and TRBJ2-3; 9 nucleotides line up with TRBD1. The CDR3 consists of 15 residues. Germline CDR1 reads SEHNR; CDR2 reads FQNEAQ (reference sequence). V was clipped by 6 bases and J by 3 bases; unmatched bases: 7. The CDR3 region is CASSFTGGPTDTQYF. The DNA for the CDR3 is TGTGCCAGCAGTTTTACAGGGGGCCCTACAGATACGCAGTATTTT.

The sample holds a few counts of this clone. This CDR3 is also generated by other DNA sequences in the sample. V usage is TRBV19 and J usage is TRBJ2-2; D is ambiguous. The CDR3 extends over 13 amino acids. Between the trimmed V and J ends, which lost 6 bases and 0 bases, there was a span of 5 bases. Looked up from germline, CDR1 is LNHDA and CDR2 is SQIVND (reference sequence). In DNA, the CDR3 is TGTGCCAGTAGAACAGCGAACACCGGGGAGCTGTTTTTT. Translation gives CASRTANTGELFF.

The chain carries TRBV6-1 and TRBJ2-3; D uncertain. Germline V gene sequence: CDR1 MNHNS, CDR2 SASEGT. V gave up 2 bases and J gave up 4 bases, with 4 bases separating them. This CDR3 spans 12 amino acids. CDR3 nucleotides: TGTGCCAGCAGTGAAAGCTCAGATACGCAGTATTTT. It specifies CASSESSDTQYF.

This clone was counted a few times. This chain uses TRBV6-6 with TRBJ1-3, with 9 positions matching TRBD1. Germline assignment: CDR1 MNHNY and CDR2 SVGAGI (reference sequence). J gave up 3 bases and V 2 bases, and 2 bases lay outside the gene matches. The CDR3 length is 15 residues. CDR3 residues: CASSYGTGFGNTIYF. Written as DNA, the CDR3 is TGTGCCAGCAGTTACGGGACAGGGTTTGGAAACACCATATATTTT.

This clone was detected only a few times. The J gene is TRBJ2-5, the V gene TRBV6-4, with a tentative D call TRBD2 (6 bases). The better agreement between TRBJ2-7 and the DNA end casts doubt on the J call. Germline V lookup: CDR1 MRHNA, CDR2 SNTAGT. This CDR3 comprises 13 residues. The CDR3 reads CASSLARGYEQYF. The CDR3 DNA follows: TGTGCCAGCAGTCTAGCGAGGGGTTACGAGCAGTACTTC.

A few counts support this clone. The chain couples TRBV4-3 to TRBJ1-3; D is unclear. CDR3 length equals 16 residues. CDR1 is LGHNA, CDR2 YSLEER, per germline. V lost 0 bases and J lost 0, with 9 bases in between. CDR3 protein: CASSQDVTVSGNTIYF. The CDR3 coding sequence is TGCGCCAGCAGCCAAGATGTCACAGTCTCTGGAAACACCATATATTTT.

This clone has only a few counts. As DNA, the CDR3 is TGTGCCTGGAGTGGGCCGCAGGGAACTGAAGCTTTCTTT. As protein: CAWSGPQGTEAFF. This rearrangement joins TRBV30 to TRBJ1-1; a weak D match, TRBD1 (5 bases). The V and J ends lost 1 base and 5 bases respectively, with 11 bases between them. The germline V gene encodes CDR1 GTSNPN and CDR2 SVGIG (reference sequence). The CDR3 runs 13 residues.

As to this clone: The junction does not match germline at one end; this may be a read error. V usage is TRBV2 and J usage is TRBJ2-7; D is undetermined. Per the germline V gene, CDR1 is SNHLY and CDR2 is FYNNEI. The CDR3 length is 13 residues. The DNA for the CDR3 is TGTGCCAGCAGTTACGGACGGCCCTATGAGCAGTACTTC. It encodes CASSYGRPYEQYF.

This clone was seen more than once but under ten times. The rearrangement links TRBV5-4 to TRBJ1-6; maybe TRBD1 (5 bases). V was trimmed by 0 bases and J by 5 bases, leaving 12 bases between them. This CDR3 has 16 residues. Germline CDR1 reads SGHNT; CDR2 reads YYREEE (reference sequence). The CDR3 region has the DNA TGTGCCAGCAGCTTGGAGGGCAGGGCAAATAATTCACCCCTCCACTTT. Encoded protein: CASSLEGRANNSPLHF. The whole variable domain, filled in from reference TRBV5-4 and TRBJ1-6, reads ETGVTQSPTHLIKTRGQQVTLRCSSQSGHNTVSWYQQALGQGPQFIFQYYREEENGRGNFPPRFSGLQFPNYSSELNVNALELDDSALYLCASSLEGRANNSPLHFGNGTRLTVT.

The rearrangement links TRBV7-6 to TRBJ2-2; D call uncertain. Trimming shortened V by 1 base and J by 6 bases, and 12 bases separated the two germline ends. Germline V gene sequence: CDR1 SGHVS, CDR2 FNYEAQ. The CDR3 extends over 15 amino acids. Here the CDR3 reads CASSLEVGRSGELFF. The CDR3 region has the DNA TGTGCCAGCAGCTTAGAAGTAGGGCGGTCCGGGGAGCTGTTTTTT. Together with reference TRBV7-6 and TRBJ2-2, the CDR3 gives the full variable domain: GAGVSQSPRYKVTKRGQDVALRCDPISGHVSLYWYRQALGQGPEFLTYFNYEAQQDKSGLPNDRFSAERPEGSISTLTIQRTEQRDSAMYRCASSLEVGRSGELFFGEGSRLTVL.

The chain uses TRBV15 and TRBJ2-7, with 8 bases matching TRBD1. The CDR3 is 16 residues long. Germline assignment: CDR1 LNHNV and CDR2 YYDKDF (reference sequence). The trim removed 0 bases at V and 1 base at J, leaving 5 bases unmatched. The CDR3 sequence is CATSRDGGTGSYEQYF. CDR3 bases: TGTGCCACCAGCAGAGATGGCGGGACAGGATCCTACGAGCAGTACTTC.

Only a few counts were recorded for this clone. V is TRBV14 and J is TRBJ2-3; D ambiguous. There are 17 residues in the CDR3. V was cut by 3 bases and J by 2 bases, with 18 bases left in between. Germline V lookup: CDR1 SGHDN, CDR2 FVKESK. The CDR3 DNA reads TGTGCCAGCAGCCATAGATTCGAGGTTAGGCTCACAGATACGCAGTATTTT. Translation: CASSHRFEVRLTDTQYF.

This chain joins TRBV11-2 and TRBJ2-7; possibly TRBD1 for D (5 bases). The CDR3 is 13 residues long. V lost 2 bases and J lost 3, with 8 bases in between. Per germline, CDR1 SGHAT and CDR2 FQNNGV. CDR3 sequence reads: CASSLQGYYEQYF. CDR3 DNA: TGTGCCAGCAGCTTACAGGGCTACTACGAGCAGTACTTC.

This clone has more than one count but fewer than ten. This rearrangement joins TRBV9 to TRBJ2-3; TRBD2 matches 8 bases. The junction had 3 bases not matched to a gene; V was cut back by 0 bases and J by 6 bases. The CDR3 spans 14 residues. Germline CDR1 is SGDLS and CDR2 is YYNGEE. The CDR3 sequence is CASSVAAGVDTQYF. CDR3 bases: TGTGCCAGCAGCGTAGCAGCGGGGGTCGATACGCAGTATTTT.

The genes are TRBV2 and TRBJ1-2; 7 nucleotides align to TRBD1. CDR3 length: 13 amino acids. After removal of 5 bases from V and 8 bases from J, the junction contained 8 bases not matched to a gene. Germline CDR1 is SNHLY and CDR2 is FYNNEI. The CDR3: CASSPQGLGGYTF. CDR3 nucleotide sequence: TGTGCCAGCAGTCCACAGGGGCTTGGAGGCTACACCTTC.

This clone was counted between two and nine times. Other nucleotide sequences from this sample produce the same CDR3. This chain connects TRBV30 to TRBJ1-3; D uncertain. In germline, CDR1 is GTSNPN, CDR2 SVGIG (reference sequence). With 4 bases removed from V and 0 bases from J, the gap between germline ends came to 7 bases. CDR3 length: 13 residues. The CDR3 DNA reads as TGTGCCTGGACAGGAAACTCTGGAAACACCATATATTTT. It translates to CAWTGNSGNTIYF.

V gene TRBV7-2 combines with J gene TRBJ2-5; TRBD2 matches 10 bases. The CDR3 spans 15 residues. V lost 5 bases to trimming and J lost 5 bases; unmatched junction nucleotides: 8. CDR1 is SGHTA and CDR2 is FQGNSA in the germline V gene. The CDR3 loop is CASSPTSGAGETQYF. The DNA for the CDR3 is TGTGCCAGCAGCCCTACTAGCGGGGCGGGGGAGACCCAGTACTTC.

CDR3 DNA sequence: TGTGCCAGTAGCCCAGGACAGACCTCCCGGGAGACCCAGTACTTC. Translating gives CASSPGQTSRETQYF. This rearrangement joins TRBV19 to TRBJ2-5; D possibly corresponds to TRBD1 (6 bases). Trimming shortened V by 6 bases and J by 5 bases, and 19 bases separated the two germline ends. Germline V lookup: CDR1 LNHDA, CDR2 SQIVND (reference sequence). The CDR3 covers 15 residues. Full variable domain (remainder filled in from reference TRBV19 and TRBJ2-5): DGGITQSPKYLFRKEGQNVTLSCEQNLNHDAMYWYRQDPGQGLRLIYYSQIVNDFQKGDIAEGYSVSREKKESFPLTVTSAQKNPTAFYLCASSPGQTSRETQYFGPGTRLLVL.